The present T cell receptor (delta chain) was sequenced within a study of gamma-delta T cells after stem cell transplantation. This clone was observed a few times. For this DNA, TCRdb reports the protein of a much larger clone, which diverges at residue 8, most likely from a read error; the protein presented here is translated directly from the DNA. TCRdb applied CATT to the RT-PCR reads for clone calling. The data show 1,500 to 2,000 delta-chain clones, 0.33% seen once. V shed 0 bases and J 3 bases; nucleotides not matched to a gene: 10. This CDR3 has 18 amino acids. The germline V gene encodes CDR1 GEAIGNYY and CDR2 EKD.

The specimen was gamma-delta T cells. The chain employs TRDV2 and TRDJ1; TRDD3 matches at 12 bases. The source of this sequence is a human donor. It is not recorded whose cells these are; they may come from a transplant donor. The CDR3 nucleotides are TGTGCCTGTGACACCGGAGGTGAACTGGGGGATACCCCCGATAAACTCATCTTT. Translated, it gives CACDTGGELGDTPDKLIF.